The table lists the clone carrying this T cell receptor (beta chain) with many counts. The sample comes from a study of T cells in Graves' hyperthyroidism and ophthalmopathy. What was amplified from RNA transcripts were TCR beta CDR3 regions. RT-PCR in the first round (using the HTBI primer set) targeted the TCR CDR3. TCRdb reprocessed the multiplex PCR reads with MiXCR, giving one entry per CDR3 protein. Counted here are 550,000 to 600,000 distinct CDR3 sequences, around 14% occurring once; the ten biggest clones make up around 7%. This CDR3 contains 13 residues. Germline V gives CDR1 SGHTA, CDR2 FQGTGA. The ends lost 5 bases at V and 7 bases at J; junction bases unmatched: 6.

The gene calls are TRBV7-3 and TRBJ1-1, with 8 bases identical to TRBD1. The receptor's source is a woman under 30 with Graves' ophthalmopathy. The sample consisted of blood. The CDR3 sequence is CASSPQGGGEAFF. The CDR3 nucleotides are TGTGCCAGCAGCCCACAGGGGGGTGGTGAAGCTTTCTTT.